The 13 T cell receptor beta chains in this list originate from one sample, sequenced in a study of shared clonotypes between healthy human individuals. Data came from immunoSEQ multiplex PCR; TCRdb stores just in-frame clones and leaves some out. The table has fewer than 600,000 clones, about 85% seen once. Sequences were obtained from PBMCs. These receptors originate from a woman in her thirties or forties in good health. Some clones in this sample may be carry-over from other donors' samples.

In nucleotides, the CDR3 is TGCGCCAGCAGCCAGACTAGCGGGGGAGAGAATGAGCAGTTCTTC. This gives the protein CASSQTSGGENEQFF. This chain uses TRBV4-1 with TRBJ2-1; 12 bases line up with TRBD2. The CDR3 is 15 amino acids. Germline CDR1 is MGHRA and CDR2 is YSYEKL. V lost 3 bases and J lost 7; bases outside the gene matches: 4.

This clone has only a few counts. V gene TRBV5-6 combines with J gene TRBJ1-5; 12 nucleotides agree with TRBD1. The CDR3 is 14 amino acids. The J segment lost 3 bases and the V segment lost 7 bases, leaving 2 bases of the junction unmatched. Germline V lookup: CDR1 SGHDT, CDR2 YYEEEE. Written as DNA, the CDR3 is TGTGCCAGCGGGACAGGGGGCCTCAATCAGCCCCAGCATTTT. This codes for CASGTGGLNQPQHF.

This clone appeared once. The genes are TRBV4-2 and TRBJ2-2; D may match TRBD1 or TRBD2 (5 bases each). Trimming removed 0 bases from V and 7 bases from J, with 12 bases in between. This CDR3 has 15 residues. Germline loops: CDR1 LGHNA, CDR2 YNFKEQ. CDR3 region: CASSQEGTALGELFF. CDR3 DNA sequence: TGTGCCAGCAGCCAAGAGGGGACCGCACTCGGGGAGCTGTTTTTT.

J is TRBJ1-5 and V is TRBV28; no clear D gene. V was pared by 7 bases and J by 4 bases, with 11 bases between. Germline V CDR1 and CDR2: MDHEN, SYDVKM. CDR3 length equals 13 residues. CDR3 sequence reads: CASTGYQNQPQHF. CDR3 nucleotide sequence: TGTGCCAGCACTGGGTACCAAAATCAGCCCCAGCATTTT.

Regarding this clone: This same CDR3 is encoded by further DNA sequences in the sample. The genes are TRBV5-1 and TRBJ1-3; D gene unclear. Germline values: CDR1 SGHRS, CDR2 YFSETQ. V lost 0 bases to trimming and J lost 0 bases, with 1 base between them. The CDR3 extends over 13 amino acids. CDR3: CASSLGSGNTIYF. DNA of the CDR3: TGCGCCAGCAGCTTGGGCTCTGGAAACACCATATATTTT.

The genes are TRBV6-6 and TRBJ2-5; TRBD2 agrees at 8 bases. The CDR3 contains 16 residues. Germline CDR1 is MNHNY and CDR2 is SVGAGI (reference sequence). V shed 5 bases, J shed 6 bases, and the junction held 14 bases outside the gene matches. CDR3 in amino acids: CASSKTPGLVGQTQYF. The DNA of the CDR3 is TGTGCCAGCAGTAAAACGCCGGGACTAGTGGGCCAGACCCAGTACTTC.

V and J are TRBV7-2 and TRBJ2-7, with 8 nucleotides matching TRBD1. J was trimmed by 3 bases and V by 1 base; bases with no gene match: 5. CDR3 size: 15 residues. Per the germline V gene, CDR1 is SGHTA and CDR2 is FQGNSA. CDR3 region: CASSLGQGPIYEQYF. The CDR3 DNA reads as TGTGCCAGCAGCTTAGGACAGGGGCCGATCTACGAGCAGTACTTC.

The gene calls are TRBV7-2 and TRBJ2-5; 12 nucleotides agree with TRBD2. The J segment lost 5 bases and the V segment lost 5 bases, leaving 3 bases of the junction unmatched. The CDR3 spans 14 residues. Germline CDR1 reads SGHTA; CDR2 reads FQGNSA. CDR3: CASSPTSGRETQYF. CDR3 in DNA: TGTGCCAGCAGCCCAACTAGCGGGAGGGAGACCCAGTACTTC.

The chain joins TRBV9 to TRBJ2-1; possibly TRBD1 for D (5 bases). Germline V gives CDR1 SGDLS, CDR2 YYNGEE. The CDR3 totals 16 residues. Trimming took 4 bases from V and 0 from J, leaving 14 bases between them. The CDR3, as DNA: TGTGCCAGCAGCATATTCAACAGGAGCTCCTACAATGAGCAGTTCTTC. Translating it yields CASSIFNRSSYNEQFF.

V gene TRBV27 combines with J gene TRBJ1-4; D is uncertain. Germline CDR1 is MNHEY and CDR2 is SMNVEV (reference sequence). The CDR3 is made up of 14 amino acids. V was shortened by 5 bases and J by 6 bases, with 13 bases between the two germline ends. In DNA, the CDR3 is TGTGCCAGCAGTCCGATAGACACGTATGAAAAACTGTTTTTT. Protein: CASSPIDTYEKLFF.

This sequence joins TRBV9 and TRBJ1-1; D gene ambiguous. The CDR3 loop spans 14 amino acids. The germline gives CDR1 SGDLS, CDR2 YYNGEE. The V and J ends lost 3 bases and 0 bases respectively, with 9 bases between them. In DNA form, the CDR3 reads TGTGCCAGCAGCGAGGGCGGCTTGAACACTGAAGCTTTCTTT. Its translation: CASSEGGLNTEAFF. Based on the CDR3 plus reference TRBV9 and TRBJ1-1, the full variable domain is DSGVTQTPKHLITATGQRVTLRCSPRSGDLSVYWYQQSLDQGLQFLIQYYNGEERAKGNILERFSAQQFPDLHSELNLSSLELGDSALYFCASSEGGLNTEAFFGQGTRLTVV.

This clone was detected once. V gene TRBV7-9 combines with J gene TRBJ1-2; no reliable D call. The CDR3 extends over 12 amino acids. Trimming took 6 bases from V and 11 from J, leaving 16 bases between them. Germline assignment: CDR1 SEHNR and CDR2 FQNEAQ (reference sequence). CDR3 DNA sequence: TGTGCCAGCAGACCAGTGAATTCGGGTTACACCTTC. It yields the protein CASRPVNSGYTF.

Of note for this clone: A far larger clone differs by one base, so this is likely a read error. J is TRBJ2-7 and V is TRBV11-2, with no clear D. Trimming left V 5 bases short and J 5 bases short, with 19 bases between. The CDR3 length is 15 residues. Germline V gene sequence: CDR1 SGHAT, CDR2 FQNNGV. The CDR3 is CASSRTELPVNEQYF. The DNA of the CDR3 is TGTGCCAGCAGCCGAACAGAGCTTCCAGTGAACGAGCAGTACTTC.